This T cell receptor beta chain is from a study of regulatory T cells in long-lasting Graves disease. Time point noted: persistent/refractory GD, antithyroid drugs over 5 years with positive TRAb. With RNA extracted from PBMCs as input, the TCR library was made. According to the study, TCR beta libraries were built with iRepertoire HTBI primers and CDR3-region Arm-PCR. TCRdb analysed the multiplex PCR reads with MiXCR anew, one entry per CDR3 protein. Of hundreds of thousands of distinct CDR3 sequences listed, 20% to 25% are singletons. This TCR was recovered from a female donor with Graves disease. The source material was peripheral blood mononuclear cells (PBMCs), sampled when the disease was refractory, from a patient treated with antithyroid drugs.

The CDR3 nucleotides are TGTGCCAGCAGCGAGGGACGGTATTCCTACAATGAGCAGTTCTTC. It translates to CASSEGRYSYNEQFF. This chain connects TRBV2 to TRBJ2-1; TRBD1 or TRBD2 may be the D gene (5 bases each). V was pared by 6 bases and J by 1 base, with 13 bases between. Germline V CDR1 and CDR2: SNHLY, FYNNEI. CDR3 size: 15 residues.